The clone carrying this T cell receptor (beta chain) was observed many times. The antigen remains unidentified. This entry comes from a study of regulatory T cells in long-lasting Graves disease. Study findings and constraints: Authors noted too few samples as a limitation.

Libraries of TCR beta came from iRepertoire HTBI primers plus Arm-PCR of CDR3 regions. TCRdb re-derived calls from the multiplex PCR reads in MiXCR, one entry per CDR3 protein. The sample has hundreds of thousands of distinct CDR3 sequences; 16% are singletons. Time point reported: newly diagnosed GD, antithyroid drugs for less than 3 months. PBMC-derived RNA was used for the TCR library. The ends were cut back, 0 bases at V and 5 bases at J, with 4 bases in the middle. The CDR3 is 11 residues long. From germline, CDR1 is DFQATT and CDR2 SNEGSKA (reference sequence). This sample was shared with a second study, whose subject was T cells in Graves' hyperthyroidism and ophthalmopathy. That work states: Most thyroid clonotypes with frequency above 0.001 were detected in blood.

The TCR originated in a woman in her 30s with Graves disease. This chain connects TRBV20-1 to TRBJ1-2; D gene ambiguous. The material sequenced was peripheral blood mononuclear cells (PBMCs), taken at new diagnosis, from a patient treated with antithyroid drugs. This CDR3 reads CSAREGYGYTF. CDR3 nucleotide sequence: TGCAGTGCTAGAGAAGGGTATGGCTACACCTTC.